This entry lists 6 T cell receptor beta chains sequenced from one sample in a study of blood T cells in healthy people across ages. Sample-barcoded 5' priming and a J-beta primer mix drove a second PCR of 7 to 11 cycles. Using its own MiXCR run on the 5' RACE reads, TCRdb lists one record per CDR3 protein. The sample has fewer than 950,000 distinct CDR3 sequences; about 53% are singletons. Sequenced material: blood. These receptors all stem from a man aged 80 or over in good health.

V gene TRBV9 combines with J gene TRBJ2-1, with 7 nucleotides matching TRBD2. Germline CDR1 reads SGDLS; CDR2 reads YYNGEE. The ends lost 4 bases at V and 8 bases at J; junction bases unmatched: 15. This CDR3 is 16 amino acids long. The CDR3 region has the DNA TGTGCCAGCAGCCCCCGCGGGACTACAATGGAGGATGAGCAGTTCTTC. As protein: CASSPRGTTMEDEQFF.

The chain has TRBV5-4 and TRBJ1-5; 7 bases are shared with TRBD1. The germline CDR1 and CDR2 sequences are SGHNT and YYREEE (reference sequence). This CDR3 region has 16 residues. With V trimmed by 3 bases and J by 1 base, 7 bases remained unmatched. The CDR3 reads CASSSPGQSSNQPQHF. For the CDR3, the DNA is TGTGCCAGCAGCTCTCCGGGACAGTCAAGCAATCAGCCCCAGCATTTT.

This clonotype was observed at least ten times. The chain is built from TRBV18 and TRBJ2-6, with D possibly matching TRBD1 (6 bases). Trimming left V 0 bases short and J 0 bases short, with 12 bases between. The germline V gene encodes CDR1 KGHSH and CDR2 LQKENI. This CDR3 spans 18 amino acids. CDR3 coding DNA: TGTGCCAGCTCACCACCTACAGGGAAGAGCTCTGGGGCCAACGTCCTGACTTTC. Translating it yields CASSPPTGKSSGANVLTF.

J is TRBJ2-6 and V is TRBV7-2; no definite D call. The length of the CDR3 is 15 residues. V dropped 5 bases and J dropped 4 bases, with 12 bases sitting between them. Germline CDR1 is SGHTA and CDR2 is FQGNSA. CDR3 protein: CASSPQPRGANVLTF. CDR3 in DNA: TGTGCCAGCAGCCCACAGCCGCGAGGGGCCAACGTCCTGACTTTC. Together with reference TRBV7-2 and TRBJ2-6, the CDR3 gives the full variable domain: GAGVSQSPSNKVTEKGKDVELRCDPISGHTALYWYRQSLGQGLEFLIYFQGNSAPDKSGLPSDRFSAERTGGSVSTLTIQRTQQEDSAVYLCASSPQPRGANVLTFGAGSRLTVL.

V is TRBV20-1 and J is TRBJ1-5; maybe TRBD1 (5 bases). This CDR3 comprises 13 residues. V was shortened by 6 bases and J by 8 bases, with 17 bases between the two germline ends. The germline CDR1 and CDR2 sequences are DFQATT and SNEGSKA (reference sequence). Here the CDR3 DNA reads TGCAGTGCAACTAGGGACGGTGGTGAGCCCCAGCATTTT. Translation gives CSATRDGGEPQHF.

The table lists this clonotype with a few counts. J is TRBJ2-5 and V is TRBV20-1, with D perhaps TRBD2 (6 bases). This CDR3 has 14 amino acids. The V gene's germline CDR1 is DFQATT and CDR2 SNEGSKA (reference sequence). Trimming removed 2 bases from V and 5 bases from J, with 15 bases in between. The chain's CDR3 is CSARLEGFKETQYF. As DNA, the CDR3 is TGCAGTGCTAGATTGGAGGGGTTTAAGGAGACCCAGTACTTC.